This entry concerns a single TCR beta chain. Its antigen is as yet unknown. The record originates from a study of brain T cells in children with intractable seizures. Findings and limits, study-wide: Pre- and post-surgery blood differed in depth, so pre-surgery absences may be undersampling.

Surgery cases with the highest brain T cell transcript signatures were chosen for sequencing. At least one anti-epileptic drug was given before surgery. Using immunoSEQ multiplex PCR, the repertoire was profiled, and TCRdb retains in-frame clones only, with some absent. The top ten hold roughly 2% of the sample, which has just over 5,000 clones, roughly 94% seen once. V was clipped by 7 bases and J by 8 bases, with 14 bases between them. The CDR3 totals 13 residues. Germline lookup yields CDR1 MDHEN and CDR2 SYDVKM. The TCR was taken from a boy less than two years old with focal cortical dysplasia and intractable seizures. Sequencing used resected brain tissue, obtained at surgery. The chain employs TRBV28 and TRBJ1-4; weak D call: TRBD1 (6 bases). As DNA, the CDR3 is TGTGCCAGCAAGGGGGGTCTAGAAGAAAAACTGTTTTTT. It is translated as CASKGGLEEKLFF.